Given below is one TCR beta chain in context. The antigen is unknown. The data were obtained in a study of T cell clonotyping in hematopoietic cell transplantation. General study results and limits: Graft donor and pretransplant recipient Inverse Simpson Index values predicted broader posttransplant TCR diversity. Pathologically expanded recipient clonotypes increased progressively from day 30 to day 180 as diversity fell. CD4 and CD8 repertoire contributions could not be separated without sorting.

Produced via immunoSEQ multiplex PCR; TCRdb's table is partial and in-frame only. The sample consists of 8,000 to 10,000 clones, over 85% of them appearing once. Samples: about 28 days before transplant, then days 30, 100 and 180 after. Trimming shortened V by 0 bases and J by 2 bases, and 3 bases separated the two germline ends. The CDR3 is 13 amino acids. Germline lookup yields CDR1 SGDLS and CDR2 YYNGEE. This chain joins TRBV9 and TRBJ1-3, with D unresolved. The TCR originated in a male patient between 50 and 60 years old who had an allogeneic stem cell transplant from a related donor, so T cells may come from the graft donor. Some clones in this sample may be carry-over from other donors' samples. Sequencing was performed on PBMCs, taken 100 days after allogeneic stem cell transplant. Written as DNA, the CDR3 is TGTGCCAGCAGCGTAGGTCCTGGAAACACCATATATTTT. Residues: CASSVGPGNTIYF.